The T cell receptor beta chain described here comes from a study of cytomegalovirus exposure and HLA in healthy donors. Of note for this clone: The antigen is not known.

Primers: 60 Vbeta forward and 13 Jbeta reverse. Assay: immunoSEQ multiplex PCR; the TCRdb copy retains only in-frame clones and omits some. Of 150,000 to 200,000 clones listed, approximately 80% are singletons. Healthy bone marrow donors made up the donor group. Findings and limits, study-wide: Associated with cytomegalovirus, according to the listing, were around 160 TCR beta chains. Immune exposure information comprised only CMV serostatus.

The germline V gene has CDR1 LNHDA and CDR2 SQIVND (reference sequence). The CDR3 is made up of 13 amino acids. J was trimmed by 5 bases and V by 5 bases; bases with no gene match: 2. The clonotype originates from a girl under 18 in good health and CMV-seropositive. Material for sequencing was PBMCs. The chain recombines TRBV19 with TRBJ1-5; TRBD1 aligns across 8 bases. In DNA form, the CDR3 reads TGTGCCAGTAGTCTGGACAGGGATCAGCCCCAGCATTTT. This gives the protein CASSLDRDQPQHF. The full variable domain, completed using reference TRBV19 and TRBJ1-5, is DGGITQSPKYLFRKEGQNVTLSCEQNLNHDAMYWYRQDPGQGLRLIYYSQIVNDFQKGDIAEGYSVSREKKESFPLTVTSAQKNPTAFYLCASSLDRDQPQHFGDGTRLSIL.